These 9 T cell receptor beta chains came from one sample sequenced in a study of T cell responses to AZD1222 COVID-19 vaccine. Assay: immunoSEQ multiplex PCR; the TCRdb copy retains only in-frame clones and omits some. The sample yields under 150,000 clones, 75% to 90% seen once. Sequencing used peripheral blood, obtained 28 days after the second AZD1222 dose. The receptors originated from an adult who received the AZD1222 COVID-19 vaccine.

The CDR3 DNA reads TGCAGCGTTGAAGATCGTGGTAAGGGTTCGCACTATGGCTACACCTTC. Protein product: CSVEDRGKGSHYGYTF. V is TRBV29-1 and J is TRBJ1-2; D is ambiguous. V was cut by 0 bases and J by 3 bases, with 17 bases left in between. The CDR3 is 16 amino acids. Per germline, CDR1 SQVTM and CDR2 ANQGSEA.

This sequence joins TRBV18 and TRBJ2-1, with TRBD2 matching over 8 bases. CDR3 length: 14 amino acids. Germline V CDR1 and CDR2: KGHSH, LQKENI. V shed 5 bases and J 0 bases; nucleotides not matched to a gene: 0. This CDR3 is CASSTSGSYNEQFF. Written as DNA, the CDR3 is TGTGCCAGCTCAACTAGCGGCTCCTACAATGAGCAGTTCTTC.

The chain's CDR3 is CASSFGDGATNEKLFF. The DNA for the CDR3 is TGCGCCAGCAGCTTTGGGGACGGTGCAACTAATGAAAAACTGTTTTTT. The V and J genes are TRBV5-1 and TRBJ1-4; tentative D call: TRBD1 (5 bases). The CDR3 sequence is 16 residues long. The germline V gene encodes CDR1 SGHRS and CDR2 YFSETQ. V dropped 2 bases and J dropped 0 bases, with 11 bases sitting between them.

V usage is TRBV5-6 and J usage is TRBJ1-3; 12 bases fit TRBD1. Germline V gene sequence: CDR1 SGHDT, CDR2 YYEEEE. This CDR3 region has 13 residues. Trimming at V came to 5 bases and at J to 7 bases, leaving 1 base not matched to a gene. CDR3 sequence: CASRGQGANTIYF. The DNA for the CDR3 is TGTGCCAGCAGGGGACAGGGGGCGAACACCATATATTTT. Full variable domain (remainder filled in from reference TRBV5-6 and TRBJ1-3): DAGVTQSPTHLIKTRGQQVTLRCSPKSGHDTVSWYQQALGQGPQFIFQYYEEEERQRGNFPDRFSGHQFPNYSSELNVNALLLGDSALYLCASRGQGANTIYFGEGSWLTVV.

The chain uses TRBV5-1 and TRBJ1-4; TRBD1 is a possible D gene (6 bases). The CDR3 covers 18 residues. Trimming left V 0 bases short and J 7 bases short, with 22 bases between. Germline CDR1 and CDR2: SGHRS and YFSETQ. CDR3 nucleotide sequence: TGCGCCAGCAGCTTGGGTGCAGGGGTAGGATCCTTGGGTGAAAAACTGTTTTTT. Translated: CASSLGAGVGSLGEKLFF.

V usage is TRBV28 and J usage is TRBJ1-1, with no clear D. V was cut by 6 bases and J by 4 bases, with 21 bases left in between. The germline CDR1 and CDR2 sequences are MDHEN and SYDVKM. The CDR3 runs 16 residues. The CDR3 loop reads CASSTFDNNWATEAFF. In nucleotides, the CDR3 is TGTGCCAGCAGCACTTTTGACAACAATTGGGCCACTGAAGCTTTCTTT.

CDR3 in DNA: TGTGCCAGCAGCTTAGAACCTCCTGGGACAGGGGCTGATGAGCAGTTCTTC. Translated: CASSLEPPGTGADEQFF. V usage is TRBV7-8 and J usage is TRBJ2-1; 10 bases match TRBD1. Trimming removed 1 base from V and 8 bases from J; junction bases left unmatched: 11. In germline, CDR1 is SGHVS, CDR2 FQNEAQ. The CDR3 is made up of 17 amino acids.

The V call is TRBV9, the J call TRBJ2-1; unclear D gene. This CDR3 has 14 residues. Germline-derived CDR1 and CDR2 are SGDLS and YYNGEE. V was cut by 0 bases and J by 1 base, with 5 bases left in between. The CDR3 nucleotides read TGTGCCAGCAGCGTAGCCATTTCCTACAATGAGCAGTTCTTC. The encoded protein is CASSVAISYNEQFF.

The gene calls are TRBV12-3 or TRBV12-4 and TRBJ1-1; no clear D gene. Trimming left V 6 bases short and J 3 bases short, with 11 bases between. The CDR3 loop spans 13 amino acids. In DNA form, the CDR3 reads TGTGCCAGCAGGCCCTCGGGGTACACTGAAGCTTTCTTT. Residues: CASRPSGYTEAFF.